This paragraph reports one TCR beta chain. One junction end does not reproduce the germline sequence, and a read error may be involved. The CDR3 loop spans 14 amino acids. CDR1 is SEHNR, CDR2 FQNEAQ, per germline (reference sequence). This record comes from a study of T cells in Graves' hyperthyroidism and ophthalmopathy. RNA transcripts yielded amplified TCR beta CDR3 regions. Primed by the HTBI set, a first-round RT-PCR was run on the TCR CDR3. One entry per CDR3 protein, called by TCRdb with MiXCR from the multiplex PCR reads. This table holds about 590,000 distinct CDR3 sequences, 13% to 15% found once.

This TCR came from a woman aged 18-29 years with Graves' ophthalmopathy. The J gene is TRBJ2-2, the V gene TRBV7-9; D perhaps matches TRBD2 (5 bases). The source material was blood. CDR3 in amino acids: CASSLGSDTGERFF. The CDR3 nucleotides are TGTGCCAGCAGCTTAGGATCTGACACCGGGGAGCGGTTTTTT.